This TCR beta chain comes out of a study of cytomegalovirus exposure and HLA in healthy donors. CDR1 is SNHLY, CDR2 FYNNEI, per germline. J lost 3 bases, V lost 6 bases, and 6 bases had no gene match. The CDR3 runs 14 residues. The primer mix had 60 Vbeta and 13 Jbeta primers. Produced via immunoSEQ multiplex PCR; TCRdb's table is partial and in-frame only. The sample comprises 55,000 or so clones, 73% of which are singletons, and 2.5% to 3% rests with the top ten. This rearrangement joins TRBV2 to TRBJ2-7; 9 bases agree with TRBD1. Sequencing was carried out using PBMCs. This TCR derives from a man between 18 and 35 years old in good health and CMV-seronegative. The CDR3 spells CASSGQGNVYEQYF. The CDR3, as DNA: TGTGCCAGCAGCGGACAGGGGAACGTCTACGAGCAGTACTTC.